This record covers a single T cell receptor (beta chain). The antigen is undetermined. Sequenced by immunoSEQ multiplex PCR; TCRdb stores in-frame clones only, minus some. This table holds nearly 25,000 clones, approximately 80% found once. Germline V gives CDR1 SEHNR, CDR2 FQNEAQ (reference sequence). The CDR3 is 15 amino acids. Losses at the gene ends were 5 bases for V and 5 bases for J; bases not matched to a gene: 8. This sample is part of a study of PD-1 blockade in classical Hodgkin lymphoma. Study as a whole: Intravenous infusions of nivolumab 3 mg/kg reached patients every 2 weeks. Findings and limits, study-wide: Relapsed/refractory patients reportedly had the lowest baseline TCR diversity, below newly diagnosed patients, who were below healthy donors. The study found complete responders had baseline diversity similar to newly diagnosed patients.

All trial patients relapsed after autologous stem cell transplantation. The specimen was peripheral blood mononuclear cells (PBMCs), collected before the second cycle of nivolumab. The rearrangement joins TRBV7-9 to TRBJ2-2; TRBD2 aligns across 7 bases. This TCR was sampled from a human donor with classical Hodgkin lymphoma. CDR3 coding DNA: TGTGCCAGCAGCCCCTGGGGGGGTAGAACCGGGGAGCTGTTTTTT. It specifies CASSPWGGRTGELFF.